This T cell receptor beta chain appears in the sequencing data of a study of T cell changes during pregnancy in multiple sclerosis. Generated by immunoSEQ multiplex PCR, the TCRdb table keeps only in-frame clones and is missing some. The sample records roughly 50,000 clones, approximately 92% being singletons. CDR3 length: 15 amino acids. Germline V lookup: CDR1 SEHNR, CDR2 FQNEAQ (reference sequence). V shed 1 base and J 3 bases; nucleotides not matched to a gene: 5. This chain joins TRBV7-9 and TRBJ2-7; the match to TRBD2 covers 8 bases. The sample in question was peripheral blood, obtained after pregnancy. The TCR comes from a female donor in good health, enrolled as a control in a pregnancy study. The CDR3 is CASSLEAGVRYEQYF. CDR3 coding DNA: TGTGCCAGCAGCTTAGAAGCGGGAGTACGCTACGAGCAGTACTTC.